This T cell receptor (beta chain) was observed in a study of cytomegalovirus exposure and HLA in healthy donors. Study overall: The Caucasian-associated ancestry cluster held 65% to 85% of roughly 370 genotyped donors.

In the PCR, 60 Vbeta and 13 Jbeta primers were used. The repertoire was sequenced with immunoSEQ multiplex PCR; TCRdb's copy has only in-frame clones and lacks some. The profile shows over 150,000 clones, 79% of them singletons. V lost 7 bases to trimming and J lost 5 bases; unmatched junction nucleotides: 10. Germline CDR1 reads WNHNN; CDR2 reads SYGVQD (reference sequence). The CDR3 length is 17 residues. The chain employs TRBV10-1 and TRBJ2-5, with 16 bases aligning to TRBD2. Sequencing was carried out using PBMCs. The TCR originated in a girl aged 10 to 17 in good health and CMV-seropositive. CDR3 nucleotide sequence: TGCGCCAGCAAAAAGGGACTAGCGGGGGGGACCGTTGAGACCCAGTACTTC. It translates to CASKKGLAGGTVETQYF.